Given below is one T cell receptor beta chain in context. The antigen is not known. Treg sorting used a CD4+CD25+CD127-/low gate. Whole-study findings and limits: The larger cohort examined one V-J beta rearrangement, not whole repertoires.

After constant-region reverse-primer amplification, full-length variable regions underwent semi-nested PCR with Nested Universal Primer A. TCRdb re-called the 5' RACE reads through MiXCR, storing one row per CDR3 protein. The sample has about 32,000 distinct CDR3 sequences, 27% seen once; the top ten hold around 2.3%. Specimen: tumor-infiltrating Tregs sorted from the breast tumor. The receptor's source is a female donor with breast cancer.

Here the CDR3 DNA reads TGCAGCGTGGGGGGGATTAATCAGCCCCAGCATTTT. Its translation: CSVGGINQPQHF. The J gene is TRBJ1-5, the V gene TRBV29-1; TRBD1 is a possible D gene (5 bases). The CDR3 is made up of 12 amino acids. Germline loops: CDR1 SQVTM, CDR2 ANQGSEA. V was shortened by 6 bases and J by 4 bases, with 10 bases between the two germline ends. Combining the CDR3 with reference TRBV29-1 and TRBJ1-5 gives the whole variable domain SAVISQKPSRDICQRGTSLTIQCQVDSQVTMMFWYRQQPGQSLTLIATANQGSEATYESGFVIDKFPISRPNLTFSTLTVSNMSPEDSSIYLCSVGGINQPQHFGDGTRLSIL.